This TCR beta chain was sequenced during a study of blood T cell repertoires in COVID-19 (dated by TCRdb to about 2020). Background for the entire study: Samples from collaborators originated in the United States, Italy and Spain and spanned both the acute and convalescent phases of COVID-19. The prospective study material was composed of cDNA or gDNA derived from T cells, B-cell-depleted T cells, or PBMCs. Deeply sampled blood TCRbeta repertoires from subjects exposed to, actively infected with, or recovered from COVID-19 were included in the dataset. The repertoires were released in a freely available public database intended as a resource for research on the immune response to SARS-CoV-2. The samples were drawn from two sources: the first 160 participants of the ongoing ImmuneRACE study, and some 1,300 subjects contributed by 6 global collaborators. Nearly every sample came with metadata listing a de-identified subject ID, COVID-19 status, age in years and sex. HLA class I and class II types, where available, came from metadata supplied by the sample provider rather than from assay-based typing.

CDR1 MGHRA and CDR2 YSYEKL were looked up in the germline V gene. The V end gives up 2 bases and the J end 2 bases, leaving 1 base in the junction not matched to a gene. There are 15 amino acids in the CDR3, from cysteine to phenylalanine inclusive. CDR3 DNA only is kept here, 45 bases in frame from base 1. Another Seattle source contributed samples from volunteer blood donors who had recovered from COVID-19. Each collaborating institution followed its own protocols to collect whole blood in K2EDTA tubes. For TCRbeta analysis, collaborators shipped samples in one of three forms: frozen whole blood, isolated PBMCs, or DNA extracted from either of those sample types. The immunoSEQ Assay, a bias-controlled multiplex PCR, was used to amplify TCRbeta CDR3 regions from genomic DNA. As for the authors' bioinformatics: The number of nucleated cells in each sample was estimated by amplification of reference gene primers within the assay. To quantify the absolute abundance of each unique TCRbeta CDR3 rearrangement, sequence reads were collapsed and filtered. Productive Simpson clonality was computed per sample as the square root of Simpson's diversity index over productive rearrangements. TCRdb stores this immuneACCESS table with in-frame sequences only. Part of the clones is absent; in the studies checked, under half of the shortfall reflects unresolved V genes, and no reason is known for the rest. Clonal size and the V and J genes are those of that table, whereas D and trimming came from the DNA. The sample table records under 300,000 clones; around nine tenths of these occur just once. The ten top clones hold 2.1% of the sample.

Here is what the overall study found, with its caveats: The quantity of clinical and demographic metadata differed by source and by participant and was supplied without curation.

In regard to this clone: The antigen this receptor binds is unknown. Qualities for individual bases were not recorded, and no much larger clone is one base off.

The V and J genes are TRBV4-1 and TRBJ1-5; 9 middle bases align to TRBD1. Sequencing was done on a sample of peripheral blood. This clonotype was sampled from a woman between 40 and 50 years old who had recovered from COVID-19. The DNA reads TGCGCCAGCAGCCAATGGGACAGGGGCAATCAGCCCCAGCATTTT. It is translated as CASSQWDRGNQPQHF.